A selection of T cell receptor beta chains follows, all from one sample in a study of blood T cell repertoires in COVID-19. Method: immunoSEQ multiplex PCR; TCRdb's copy keeps in-frame clones and lacks some. Of some 490,000 clones listed, more than 85% are singletons. Sequenced: PBMCs or T cells enriched from blood (not recorded which). These receptors all stem from a woman aged 55-70 years who had recovered from COVID-19. The CDR3 runs from the conserved cysteine through the conserved F or W. The order of the fields is clone size, V gene, J gene, D gene, CDR3 protein, CDR3 DNA. D genes are given only for firm matches. The size field is filled for only some rows; it gives once, few, many or a size class.

-	TRBV2	TRBJ2-7	TRBD2	CASSEIGGGYDEQYF	TGTGCCAGCAGTGAAATTGGGGGGGGTTACGACGAGCAGTACTTC
-	TRBV6-6	TRBJ1-6	-	CASSYLDFRNSPLHF	TGTGCCAGCAGTTACCTGGACTTTCGAAATTCACCCCTCCACTTT
once	TRBV27	TRBJ2-5	TRBD1	CASSSFGTGGRETQYF	TGTGCCAGCAGTTCCTTCGGGACAGGGGGTCGGGAGACCCAGTACTTC
-	TRBV6-5	TRBJ2-2	-	CAGAYGTLNTGELFF	TGTGCCGGGGCGTACGGGACACTGAACACCGGGGAGCTGTTTTTT
-	TRBV7-6	TRBJ2-5	-	CASSLQEGKEGETQYF	TGTGCCAGCAGCTTACAGGAGGGAAAGGAGGGGGAGACCCAGTACTTC
-	TRBV6-5	TRBJ1-3	-	CASSYSLDLGNTIYF	TGTGCCAGCAGTTACTCCCTCGACTTGGGAAACACCATATATTTT
-	TRBV10-3	TRBJ1-4	TRBD1	CAIRGTGGEKLFF	TGTGCCATCAGGGGGACAGGGGGTGAAAAACTGTTTTTT
once	TRBV19	TRBJ2-1	TRBD1	CASGTGNEQFF	TGTGCCAGTGGGACAGGGAATGAGCAGTTCTTC
-	TRBV6-5	TRBJ2-5	TRBD1	CASSRGPETQYF	TGTGCCAGCAGCAGGGGGCCGGAGACCCAGTACTTC
-	TRBV30	TRBJ2-1	TRBD1	CAWTPRGRINEQFF	TGTGCCTGGACCCCCAGGGGGCGAATCAATGAGCAGTTCTTC
-	TRBV9	TRBJ2-3	TRBD1	CASSVGQGAYTDTQYF	TGTGCCAGCAGCGTAGGGCAGGGGGCCTACACAGATACGCAGTATTTT
-	TRBV7-2	TRBJ2-3	TRBD2	CASSPKSLAGGTDTQYF	TGTGCCAGCAGCCCTAAAAGTCTAGCGGGGGGCACAGATACGCAGTATTTT
-	TRBV9	TRBJ2-7	-	CASSPSSGPSYEQYF	TGTGCCAGCAGCCCAAGTAGTGGGCCGTCCTACGAGCAGTACTTC
-	TRBV27	TRBJ2-1	-	CASSYSEPNEQFF	TGTGCCAGCTCATATTCGGAGCCAAATGAGCAGTTCTTC
-	TRBV30	TRBJ2-5	TRBD2	CAWSYGGFVETQYF	TGTGCCTGGAGTTACGGGGGGTTTGTGGAGACCCAGTACTTC
-	TRBV5-4	TRBJ2-7	-	CASSLGGDRTYEQYF	TGTGCCAGCAGCTTGGGGGGGGACAGAACCTACGAGCAGTACTTC
-	TRBV5-1	TRBJ2-7	-	CASSLDRTNYEQYF	TGCGCCAGCAGCTTGGACAGAACCAACTACGAGCAGTACTTC
once	TRBV4-2	TRBJ2-2	TRBD1	CASSQDRRQGVPGELFF	TGTGCCAGCAGCCAAGATCGAAGACAGGGGGTTCCCGGGGAGCTGTTTTTT
-	TRBV19	TRBJ2-3	TRBD2	CASRASGAIGDTQYF	TGTGCCAGTAGAGCAAGCGGGGCGATAGGCGATACGCAGTATTTT
-	TRBV6-5	TRBJ2-4	-	CASIGASKNIQYF	TGTGCCAGCATTGGGGCTTCCAAAAACATTCAGTACTTC
-	TRBV10-3	TRBJ2-2	TRBD1	CAISGTTGGNTGELFF	TGTGCCATCAGTGGGACGACAGGGGGTAACACCGGGGAGCTGTTTTTT
-	TRBV4-1	TRBJ2-5	TRBD2	CASSQDRGGLETQYF	TGCGCCAGCAGCCAAGATCGGGGGGGATTAGAGACCCAGTACTTC
-	TRBV14	TRBJ2-1	-	CASSVTSSSYNEQFF	TGTGCCAGCAGTGTGACAAGTAGCTCCTACAATGAGCAGTTCTTC
-	TRBV6-1	TRBJ1-2	TRBD1	CASTVTGVHGYTF	TGTGCCAGCACTGTGACAGGGGTCCATGGCTACACCTTC
-	TRBV6-5	TRBJ1-4	-	CATSRVATNEKLFF	TGTGCCACCTCCCGGGTCGCAACTAATGAAAAACTGTTTTTT
-	TRBV2	TRBJ2-5	TRBD1	CASSLQGAKETQYF	TGTGCCAGCAGTTTACAGGGGGCGAAAGAGACCCAGTACTTC